This T cell receptor (beta chain) emerged from a study of OX40 agonist ivuxolimab in advanced cancers. The method was immunoSEQ multiplex PCR; TCRdb's version includes in-frame clones alone and lacks a portion of them. Of 20,000 to 25,000 clones in the sample, 84% were seen once. This CDR3 has 13 residues. The germline V and J ends were trimmed by 6 bases and 3 bases, with 12 bases remaining between them. The germline V gene encodes CDR1 SGHAT and CDR2 FQNNGV. The source is an adult with an advanced solid tumor such as melanoma, head and neck, liver or kidney cancer. The sample here was CD4+ or CD8+ T cells sorted from blood, taken in a trial of the OX40 agonist ivuxolimab. The chain recombines TRBV11-2 with TRBJ2-7, with a possible D match to TRBD1 (6 bases). CDR3 sequence: CASRITGSYEQYF. The CDR3 region has the DNA TGTGCCAGCAGGATTACAGGGAGCTACGAGCAGTACTTC. Variable domain in full (rest from reference TRBV11-2 and TRBJ2-7): EAGVAQSPRYKIIEKRQSVAFWCNPISGHATLYWYQQILGQGPKLLIQFQNNGVVDDSQLPKDRFSAERLKGVDSTLKIQPAKLEDSAVYLCASRITGSYEQYFGPGTRLTVT.